These 28 T cell receptor beta chains were sequenced from one sample in a study of shared clonotypes between healthy human individuals (dated by TCRdb to about 2020). The library was prepared using the immunoSEQ multiplex PCR assay. TCRdb re-hosts the immuneACCESS table, in-frame sequences only. Its copies lack some clones; in the studies checked, an unresolved V gene accounts for under half of them, and the cause for the rest is not known. Counted in this sample were around 2.5 million clones; over 85% of them appeared once. The top ten constitute roughly 0.36% of the sample. The sequenced sample was naive CD4+ T cells from PBMCs. What this sample's cell subset or site label stands for: CD45RA+ positively selected. These receptor sequences come from a man between 18 and 35 years old in good health. Some clones in this sample may be carry-over from other donors' samples.

This clone was seen once. J is TRBJ1-2 and V is TRBV28, with TRBD1 matching 7 bases. The CDR3 runs to 13 residues. The V gene's germline CDR1 is MDHEN and CDR2 SYDVKM. V shed 5 bases and J 4 bases; nucleotides not matched to a gene: 4. This chain's CDR3 is CASSTQGVYGYTF. CDR3 DNA: TGTGCCAGCAGTACCCAGGGGGTCTATGGCTACACCTTC.

The gene calls are TRBV2 and TRBJ1-4, with TRBD1 matching over 7 bases. CDR1 SNHLY and CDR2 FYNNEI come from the germline V gene. CDR3 length: 16 amino acids. V shed 6 bases and J 0 bases; nucleotides not matched to a gene: 7. In DNA form, the CDR3 reads TGTGCCAGCAGACAAACCGGGACAGCAACTAATGAAAAACTGTTTTTT. Translation gives CASRQTGTATNEKLFF.

This chain joins TRBV13 and TRBJ1-4, with TRBD1 as a possible D gene (5 bases). Germline assignment: CDR1 PRHDT and CDR2 FYEKMQ (reference sequence). Trimming cost V 1 base and J 6 bases, with 15 bases left between them. The CDR3 totals 16 residues. The CDR3 DNA sequence: TGTGCCAGCAGCTTAGTCCTTGGGACCCCGGATGAAAAACTGTTTTTT. It is translated as CASSLVLGTPDEKLFF.

This clone was recorded once. The genes are TRBV5-1 and TRBJ2-7; 7 bases are a match to TRBD1. V trimming: 0 bases; J trimming: 2 bases; junction bases outside the gene matches: 8. The germline gives CDR1 SGHRS, CDR2 YFSETQ. This CDR3 contains 16 residues. Here the CDR3 reads CASSLVVGQVTYEQYF. The CDR3, as DNA: TGCGCCAGCAGCTTGGTTGTCGGACAGGTAACCTACGAGCAGTACTTC.

The chain employs TRBV6-5 and TRBJ2-3; possible D gene TRBD2, 5 bases. The CDR3 runs 16 residues. V was pared by 4 bases and J by 1 base, with 15 bases between. Germline CDR1 reads MNHEY; CDR2 reads SVGAGI. The CDR3 spells CASSSLEGSRTDTQYF. Written as DNA, the CDR3 is TGTGCCAGCAGTTCCCTCGAGGGAAGCCGCACAGATACGCAGTATTTT.

The CDR3 reads CASSVSAGGPSDTQYF. The CDR3 nucleotides are TGTGCCAGCAGCGTTTCAGCGGGAGGGCCATCAGATACGCAGTATTTT. The gene calls are TRBV9 and TRBJ2-3; 10 positions agree with TRBD2. J lost 4 bases, V lost 2 bases, and 7 bases had no gene match. CDR1 is SGDLS and CDR2 is YYNGEE in the germline V gene. The CDR3 has 16 residues.

About this clone itself: Other DNA sequences in the sample encode the same CDR3. The chain links TRBV9 to TRBJ1-3, with D hard to call. This CDR3 spans 15 amino acids. Trimming cost V 2 bases and J 0 bases, with 9 bases left between them. The germline CDR1 and CDR2 sequences are SGDLS and YYNGEE. The CDR3 bases are TGTGCCAGCAGCGTCGAAGGGAACTCTGGAAACACCATATATTTT. Its protein is CASSVEGNSGNTIYF.

The chain joins TRBV5-4 to TRBJ2-7; 7 bases are a match to TRBD2. The CDR3 is 15 residues long. Germline CDR1 is SGHNT and CDR2 is YYREEE (reference sequence). Germline trimming cut 2 bases from V and 2 bases from J; bases unmatched to any gene: 7. Written as DNA, the CDR3 is TGTGCCAGCAGCTTTCGGGGACTAATTCCCTACGAGCAGTACTTC. Encoded protein: CASSFRGLIPYEQYF.

V gene TRBV5-4 combines with J gene TRBJ2-7, with 8 bases that match TRBD1. The CDR3 runs 14 residues. CDR1 is SGHNT, CDR2 YYREEE, per germline (reference sequence). V lost 4 bases, J lost 3 bases, and 6 bases stayed unmatched. The CDR3 DNA reads as TGTGCCAGCAGCCCAGGACAGGGTTTCTACGAGCAGTACTTC. This encodes CASSPGQGFYEQYF.

J is TRBJ2-7 and V is TRBV13; D remains ambiguous. This CDR3 is 16 amino acids long. Germline loops: CDR1 PRHDT, CDR2 FYEKMQ (reference sequence). V was pared by 1 base and J by 6 bases, with 19 bases between. The CDR3 DNA reads TGTGCCAGCAGCTTAGCGTACAGAATGATGGCCCCCGAGCAGTACTTC. It yields the protein CASSLAYRMMAPEQYF.

This chain links TRBV5-6 with TRBJ2-1; a weak D match, TRBD1 (6 bases). Trimming pared 7 bases from V and 2 bases from J, leaving 22 bases between. Looked up from germline, CDR1 is SGHDT and CDR2 is YYEEEE. This CDR3 is 17 amino acids long. CDR3 coding DNA: TGTGCCAGCTACCCTGGGATCCGCAGGGGTGCCTACAATGAGCAGTTCTTC. This encodes CASYPGIRRGAYNEQFF.

This clone was picked up one time. J is TRBJ2-4 and V is TRBV10-1, with D possibly TRBD1 on 6 matching bases. CDR3 length: 14 amino acids. Germline values: CDR1 WNHNN, CDR2 SYGVQD (reference sequence). With 4 bases removed from V and 1 base from J, the gap between germline ends came to 8 bases. In nucleotides, the CDR3 is TGCGCCAGCAGTGGGGACAATGCCAAAAACATTCAGTACTTC. It is translated as CASSGDNAKNIQYF.

The CDR3 nucleotides read TGTGCCACCAGCAGAGATTGGCTGGACTACGAGCAGTACTTC. It codes for CATSRDWLDYEQYF. The chain recombines TRBV15 with TRBJ2-7; no clear D. Germline CDR1 and CDR2: LNHNV and YYDKDF (reference sequence). Trimming stripped 0 bases from V and 3 bases from J, with 9 bases between. The CDR3 extends over 14 amino acids. Together with reference TRBV15 and TRBJ2-7, the CDR3 gives the full variable domain: DAMVIQNPRYQVTQFGKPVTLSCSQTLNHNVMYWYQQKSSQAPKLLFHYYDKDFNNEADTPDNFQSRRPNTSFCFLDIRSPGLGDTAMYLCATSRDWLDYEQYFGPGTRLTVT.

This chain uses TRBV2 with TRBJ2-6; 7 nucleotides align to TRBD1. The junction had 14 bases not matched to a gene; V was cut back by 6 bases and J by 3 bases. The germline V gene has CDR1 SNHLY and CDR2 FYNNEI. The CDR3 loop spans 18 amino acids. CDR3 bases: TGTGCCAGCAGGGCCGGGACAGTGCTCTCTGGTGGGGCCAACGTCCTGACTTTC. Translation: CASRAGTVLSGGANVLTF.

The chain has TRBV27 and TRBJ2-6; D remains ambiguous. Looked up from germline, CDR1 is MNHEY and CDR2 is SMNVEV (reference sequence). The CDR3 sequence is 15 residues long. Trimming shortened V by 10 bases and J by 0 bases, and 13 bases separated the two germline ends. Here the CDR3 DNA reads TGTGCCACGTCGATGACCCGCTCTGGGGCCAACGTCCTGACTTTC. This translates into CATSMTRSGANVLTF.

The V gene is TRBV15, the J gene TRBJ1-4; 11 bases agree with TRBD1. V was pared by 3 bases and J by 5 bases, with 2 bases of the junction left unmatched. The CDR3 loop spans 15 amino acids. Per germline, CDR1 LNHNV and CDR2 YYDKDF (reference sequence). This CDR3 is CATSSGTGGNEKLFF. The DNA for the CDR3 is TGTGCCACCAGCAGCGGGACAGGGGGGAATGAAAAACTGTTTTTT.

The V call is TRBV4-3, the J call TRBJ2-5; tentatively, D is TRBD1 or TRBD2 (5 bases each). Per germline, CDR1 LGHNA and CDR2 YSLEER. The V end lost 2 bases, the J end lost 7 bases, and 11 bases lay between the germline ends. The CDR3 is 13 amino acids. CDR3 amino acids: CASSQRDHGTQYF. Written as DNA, the CDR3 is TGCGCCAGCAGCCAAAGGGACCATGGGACCCAGTACTTC.

This clone has just one count. This chain links TRBV6-6 with TRBJ2-1; D gene uncertain. The CDR3 is made up of 15 amino acids. Trimming took 7 bases from V and 7 from J, leaving 20 bases between them. CDR1 MNHNY and CDR2 SVGAGI come from the germline V gene (reference sequence). The CDR3 DNA reads TGTGCCAGCACCCCGACCCCACAATTTTCGAATGAGCAGTTCTTC. Encoded protein: CASTPTPQFSNEQFF.

This clone was recorded only once. Other DNA sequences from this sample encode an identical CDR3 as well. The chain joins TRBV5-5 to TRBJ1-5; TRBD1 agrees at 9 bases. V lost 4 bases, J lost 7 bases, and 6 bases stayed unmatched. CDR3 length equals 14 residues. CDR1 and CDR2 from the germline V gene are SGHKS and YYEKEE (reference sequence). Here the CDR3 DNA reads TGTGCCAGCAGCCCGACAGGGGGAAACCAGCCCCAGCATTTT. This codes for CASSPTGGNQPQHF.

Regarding this clone: The same CDR3 is also encoded by other DNA sequences in this sample. The V call is TRBV7-3, the J call TRBJ2-7; 8 bases match TRBD1. The CDR3 consists of 15 residues. Germline V CDR1 and CDR2: SGHTA, FQGTGA. Losses at the gene ends were 0 bases for V and 0 bases for J; bases not matched to a gene: 1. The chain's CDR3 is CASSLTGQGSYEQYF. CDR3 nucleotide sequence: TGTGCCAGCAGCTTAACAGGACAGGGCTCCTACGAGCAGTACTTC.

In this sample, this clone turned up once. J is TRBJ2-5 and V is TRBV6-5; D unclear. The V end lost 2 bases, the J end lost 5 bases, and 9 bases lay between the germline ends. CDR1 MNHEY and CDR2 SVGAGI come from the germline V gene. The CDR3 has 13 amino acids. CDR3 DNA: TGTGCCAGCAGTTACGCCTCCCCGGAGACCCAGTACTTC. Translation gives CASSYASPETQYF.

This chain joins TRBV5-4 and TRBJ2-6; D gene ambiguous. Trimming shortened V by 5 bases and J by 2 bases, and 11 bases separated the two germline ends. Germline-derived CDR1 and CDR2 are SGHNT and YYREEE (reference sequence). The CDR3 covers 15 residues. The CDR3 DNA follows: TGTGCCAGCAGTTACCAAGCTGCTGGGGCCAACGTCCTGACTTTC. This encodes CASSYQAAGANVLTF.

The gene calls are TRBV14 and TRBJ2-5; D gene uncertain. The CDR3 covers 13 residues. V gave up 4 bases and J gave up 5 bases, with 11 bases separating them. The germline V gene has CDR1 SGHDN and CDR2 FVKESK. The CDR3 here is CASSRSTHETQYF. CDR3 coding DNA: TGTGCCAGCAGCCGAAGTACCCACGAGACCCAGTACTTC.

The chain links TRBV28 to TRBJ1-1, with TRBD1 matching 7 bases. The CDR3 totals 15 residues. V shed 5 bases and J 4 bases; nucleotides not matched to a gene: 10. Germline V gene data show CDR1 as MDHEN and CDR2 as SYDVKM. This CDR3 reads CASSRQGGLSTEAFF. CDR3 DNA: TGTGCCAGCAGTAGACAGGGAGGTCTTTCCACTGAAGCTTTCTTT.

The chain recombines TRBV4-1 with TRBJ2-1; 8 bases map to TRBD2. The V gene end was trimmed by 1 base and the J gene end by 10 bases; junction bases not matched to a gene: 3. The CDR3 runs 13 residues. Per germline, CDR1 MGHRA and CDR2 YSYEKL. DNA of the CDR3: TGCGCCAGCAGCCAAGTACTAGCGGAGGAGCAGTTCTTC. It translates to CASSQVLAEEQFF.

The rearrangement links TRBV5-1 to TRBJ2-1; maybe TRBD2 (6 bases). V lost 0 bases and J lost 6, with 13 bases in between. This CDR3 has 15 amino acids. The germline gives CDR1 SGHRS, CDR2 YFSETQ. CDR3 amino acids: CASSLVGTQGNEQFF. CDR3 DNA sequence: TGCGCCAGCAGCTTGGTAGGGACTCAGGGCAATGAGCAGTTCTTC.

The J gene is TRBJ2-1, the V gene TRBV11-2, with D possibly TRBD2 on 5 matching bases. CDR1 is SGHAT and CDR2 is FQNNGV in the germline V gene. The CDR3 spans 16 residues. V was clipped by 5 bases and J by 7 bases, with 21 bases between them. The CDR3 DNA reads TGTGCCAGCAGCCTTATGGTGGAGGTGTCTGGTAATGAGCAGTTCTTC. Translation: CASSLMVEVSGNEQFF.

Regarding this clone: In the same sample, other DNA sequences code for this CDR3. The J gene is TRBJ1-2, the V gene TRBV5-1; D is unclear. This CDR3 contains 15 residues. Trimming shortened V by 0 bases and J by 1 base, and 10 bases separated the two germline ends. Germline values: CDR1 SGHRS, CDR2 YFSETQ. The CDR3 sequence: CASSLGSVGNYGYTF. In DNA, the CDR3 is TGCGCCAGCAGCTTGGGGTCAGTCGGTAACTATGGCTACACCTTC.